The clone carrying this TCR beta chain was observed a handful of times. Its target is not known. V lost 0 bases and J lost 0; bases outside the gene matches: 16. Germline V gene data show CDR1 as MGHRA and CDR2 as YSYEKL. The CDR3 is 21 amino acids. The data belong to a study of identical twins. Via MiXCR, TCRdb re-called the 5' RACE reads, giving one row per CDR3 protein. Altogether more than 350,000 distinct CDR3 sequences are present, roughly 9% being singletons, with the ten largest covering under 9.5%. Study observations and caveats: Out-of-frame alpha sequences that twins shared showed excess low generation probability.

This TCR derives from a woman in her forties or fifties in good health. The sequencing input was naive T cells sorted from blood. V and J are TRBV4-1 and TRBJ2-2; 7 bases are a match to TRBD2. The CDR3: CASSQETWWERDYANTGELFF. The CDR3 DNA reads as TGCGCCAGCAGCCAAGAGACTTGGTGGGAGCGGGACTATGCGAACACCGGGGAGCTGTTTTTT.